The clone carrying this TCR beta chain was picked up one time. Data came from immunoSEQ multiplex PCR; TCRdb stores just in-frame clones and leaves some out. The table includes about 730,000 clones, just under 75% detected once. The record originates from a study of shared clonotypes between healthy human individuals. The germline V gene encodes CDR1 SEHNR and CDR2 FQNEAQ (reference sequence). The CDR3 runs to 14 residues. The V segment lost 5 bases and the J segment 4 bases; nucleotides outside the gene matches: 7. The V and J genes are TRBV7-9 and TRBJ1-2; 7 bases line up with TRBD1. This sequence originates from a young woman in good health. Material: memory CD4+ T cells sorted from blood. Subset meaning: CD45RA-negative fraction. The CDR3 coding sequence is TGTGCCAGCAGCCCCCAGGGGGGGAGCTATGGCTACACCTTC. Residues: CASSPQGGSYGYTF.